The T cell receptor beta chain under discussion was sequenced for a study of blood T cell repertoires in COVID-19. Study-wide context: The cDNA or gDNA used as material had been derived from T cells, B-cell-depleted T cells, or PBMCs.

In terms of age and location, participants ranged from roughly 18 to 100 years and lived in under 30 US areas. Participant-given clinical history determined each cohort assignment. With 2 bases clipped from V and 4 bases from J, the junction kept 16 bases outside the gene matches. Germline CDR1 reads SGHTA; CDR2 reads FQGNSA. The CDR3 length is 18 residues. Original analysis: Estimation of nucleated cell counts was performed using reference gene primer amplification. Profiling relied on immunoSEQ multiplex PCR, and the TCRdb table lists in-frame clones only, not all of them. V, J and clone size were drawn from that table, and D and trimming were deduced from the DNA. The profile shows around 200,000 clones, roughly 82% of them singletons.

The chain links TRBV7-2 to TRBJ1-1, with 7 bases fitting TRBD1. This sequence was found in a man aged 35-49 years with acute COVID-19. Sequencing was done on a sample of PBMCs or T cells enriched from blood (not recorded which). DNA for the CDR3: TGTGCCAGCAGCTTATGGGCGGTGCGACAGGGAGGAGTCACTGAAGCTTTCTTT. Amino acids: CASSLWAVRQGGVTEAFF.